This TCR beta chain originates from a study of spatial heterogeneity in lung cancer (dated by TCRdb to between 2018 and 2021). As for the study more broadly: Beta-chain transcripts were consistently detected in greater numbers than alpha-chain transcripts, which likely reflected higher beta-chain transcript abundance. TCR repertoire features were related to nonsynonymous mutation counts determined by whole-exome sequencing of tumor tissue. In the raw uncorrected reads, each unique combination of TCR and UMI appeared on average more than ten times. Both alpha and beta chains were TCR-sequenced in samples taken at surgery, namely 220 tumor regions, around 64 matched nontumor lung samples and some 53 PBMC samples. TCR alpha and beta repertoires were quantitatively compared across multiple tumor regions, matched nontumor lung and blood in non-small cell lung cancer.

The V end gives up 0 bases and the J end 5 bases, leaving 5 bases in the junction not matched to a gene. CDR1 and CDR2 (SGDLS, YYNGEE) derive from the germline V gene. From cysteine to phenylalanine, the CDR3 is 15 amino acids long. Only the CDR3 portion is preserved as DNA: 45 bases, with reading frame beginning at the first base. Based on its abundance in the sample, this clonotype is medium-sized (0.01 to 0.1%). The target of this receptor is not known. No base-level quality is on record; no much larger clone is a single base apart. Because the library targeted alpha chains, this beta chain is an off-target read whose size means little. Results the study describes overall, beyond this receptor: Additional single-cell paired TCR alpha and beta sequencing was considered necessary to confirm, at a functional level, the hypothesis that regional TCRs recognize regional mutations.

The receptor library was made with 5' RACE. The sequencer listed for this sample is NextSeq 500. In the TCR library protocol, a unique molecular identifier was attached to each TCR cDNA molecule so that PCR and sequencing errors could be corrected. Per the source publication's procedure: Decombinator tools were used for TCR identification, UMI-based error correction and CDR3 extraction. Expanded TCRs were defined as those above a frequency of 2 per 1,000, corresponding to the top 1% of the tumor frequency distribution. Rényi diversity was computed with the R vegan package after subsampling each repertoire 100 times to 5,000 TCRs. To build CDR3 similarity networks, amino acid triplet string-kernel similarity was used, and CDR3s were connected when their pairwise similarity was above 0.82. TCRdb reprocessing: public reads trimmed at Q25 with fastp, clones called with MiXCR, in-frame beta chains kept. Each entry merges the rows of one CDR3 protein and shows their most common DNA and genes. TCRdb, rather than the study authors, made the V and J calls. This sample lists some 6,100 distinct CDR3 sequences; under 15% were detected once. Jointly, the top ten make up approximately 15% of the sample.

The time point tag for this specimen amounts to: sample taken at primary tumor resection. The donors were around 69 patients from the lung TRACERx cohort who had early-stage, untreated non-small cell lung cancer. TCR sequencing used whole RNA extracted from tumor and nontumor lung tissue, or from cryopreserved PBMC samples, without cell sorting. Patients were selected for TCR sequencing only if sufficient RNA was available from at least two tumor regions. The source material was lung tissue, sampled at surgery. The sequence is built from TRBV9 and TRBJ2-1; 7 junctional bases match TRBD2. The source is a human donor with early-stage non-small cell lung cancer. In nucleotide form, the sequence is TGTGCCAGCAGCGTAGGCGGGAGTCTTAACAATGAGCAGTTCTTC. It translates as CASSVGGSLNNEQFF. Where the CDR3 stops, the reference TRBV9 and TRBJ2-1 genes take over; the full variable domain is DSGVTQTPKHLITATGQRVTLRCSPRSGDLSVYWYQQSLDQGLQFLIQYYNGEERAKGNILERFSAQQFPDLHSELNLSSLELGDSALYFCASSVGGSLNNEQFFGPGTRLTVL.